What follows is one TCR beta chain and its context. Its recognized antigen is unknown. Nothing much larger sits one base from this clone, and base qualities are not available. The sample originates from a study of blood T cells in healthy people across ages (dated by TCRdb to the mid-2010s). About the investigation overall: In model experiments, template switching captured roughly one uniquely barcoded TCR beta cDNA molecule for every two T cells. The study measured age-related changes in TCR beta repertoire diversity using deep sequencing normalized with unique cDNA molecular identifiers. Four age groups were formed from the donors: young (average about 15 years), middle-aged (roughly 38), aged (about 62) and long-lived (more than 75). To avoid experimental bias, donors of different ages were randomly spread across the sequencing lanes. The study analyzed two additional independent replicas of 1 million unique cDNA reads from the same blood draw for two donors, one aged 18 to 29 and one aged 80 or older.

The trim is 4 bases for V and 12 bases for J, with a gap of 6 bases between the germline ends. Looking up the germline V gene (reference sequence) yields CDR1 DFQATT and CDR2 SNEGSKA. The CDR3 sequence holds 8 residues, the cysteine and phenylalanine included. Just the 24-base CDR3 DNA is kept, in frame starting at base 1. The paper's findings and limits, for the study overall: A strong correlation was found between observed TCR beta diversity and the percentage of naive T cells measured by flow cytometry. Compared with the aged group, the long-lived group had more naive CD4+ T cells, fewer expanded clones and increased TCR diversity, suggesting age selection. As age increased, observed TCR beta diversity per million T cells dropped in a roughly linear way, and a significant reduction was already evident by age approximately 40. Total diversity estimates from one million sequenced T cells were considered lower bounds and underestimates. Because profiling used bulk unsorted PBMCs, naive and antigen-experienced compartments could not be compared conclusively. The CMV infection status of donors was not known, potentially confounding age-related changes in expanded clonotypes.

The approximately 41 donors, aged about 6 to 95 years, were systemically healthy Caucasian individuals from Russia. About 9.8 milliliters of peripheral blood were drawn from each donor into EDTA-treated Vacutainer tubes. Ficoll-Paque density-gradient centrifugation was used to isolate PBMCs, with at least 6 million per sample. Trizol reagent was used to extract total RNA from the PBMCs, yielding at least 5.5 micrograms per sample. For every donor, flow cytometry on a PBMC aliquot measured the percentage of naive CD45RAhigh/CD27high T cells. Receptor amplification or capture employed 5' RACE. TCRdb records Illumina HiSeq 2500 as the sequencer. A second PCR of about 6 to 11 cycles was run with a J-beta primer mix and a sample-barcoded 5' primer. Each TCR beta cDNA molecule received a unique molecular identifier from a template-switch 5' adaptor carrying 12 random nucleotides. Each sample yielded at least 2.5 million CDR3-containing paired-end reads. The Mint cDNA synthesis kit, primed by a TRBC-specific oligonucleotide, was used to synthesize first-strand cDNA from all RNA. After uracil-DNA glycosylase treatment, a first 18-cycle PCR used universal primers M1SS and BC2_uni_R on all cDNA. As for the authors' bioinformatics: For normalization, 1 million high-quality reads, each with a distinct molecular identifier, were randomly selected from each sample. Instead of being binned into consensus sequences, reads that shared molecular identifiers were thrown out. MiTCR, run with a Q25 quality threshold and the strictest error-elimination algorithm, handled CDR3 identification, clonotype clustering and error correction. A nonparametric unseen species model with Euler transformation was used to estimate lower-bound total TCR beta diversity. Using fastp at Q25 and MiXCR, TCRdb reprocessed the public reads and kept productive beta chains. Every distinct CDR3 protein forms one entry, paired with its most common genes and DNA. It is TCRdb's table, rather than the study itself, that gives the V and J calls and clone size. Within this sample are some 920,000 distinct CDR3 sequences, with roughly 51% of them counted one time only. The ten top clones hold about a fifth of the sample.

This sequence was found in a woman aged 60-70 years in good health. The rearrangement joined TRBV20-1 to TRBJ1-2; too little of a D gene remains to name it. The sample was blood. The CDR3 is CSATANTF. Here is the DNA: TGCAGTGCTACCGCTAACACCTTC.